This T cell receptor (beta chain) was recorded in a study of cytomegalovirus exposure and HLA in healthy donors. Study-wide results and caveats: Published work reported that the classifier diagnosed cytomegalovirus status with high specificity and sensitivity. In vitro data verified a few CMV-associated chains as specific for CMV antigens. According to the study, around 160 TCR beta chains were cytomegalovirus-associated.

PCR amplification relied on 60 Vbeta primers (plus 13 Jbeta primers). Measured with immunoSEQ multiplex PCR; TCRdb has only the in-frame clones, and not every one. Counted here are about 160,000 clones, roughly 80% occurring once; the ten biggest clones make up around 6.7%. Germline CDR1 and CDR2: SEHNR and FQNEAQ (reference sequence). Trimming took off 2 bases at V and 9 bases at J, with 17 bases between the two ends. This CDR3 region has 16 residues. About this clone itself: As yet, its antigen is unknown.

The J gene is TRBJ1-6, the V gene TRBV7-9; perhaps TRBD1 as D (6 bases). The sample consisted of PBMCs. The TCR comes from a woman between 25 and 40 years old in good health and CMV-seropositive. The CDR3 DNA reads as TGTGCCAGCAGCTTACCAAGGACAGTCACCCCTTCACCCCTCCACTTT. It yields the protein CASSLPRTVTPSPLHF.